This T cell receptor (beta chain) was sequenced for a study of a mutant IDH1 vaccine in newly diagnosed glioma (dated by TCRdb to 2020 to 2023). With respect to the entire study: Patients were given eight vaccinations, in weeks 1, 3, 5, 7, 11, 15, 19 and 23, which matched visits V03 through V10. Prior to enrollment, patients had been given standard therapy consisting of radiotherapy alone, temozolomide alone, or radiochemotherapy with temozolomide, with the combination given to most patients. Longitudinal TCRB deep sequencing was done for about two dozen treated patients, wherever samples were available for exploratory analyses. Of the approximately 33 patients who were treated, about 60% were male and approximately 38% were female, and the mean age was around 41 years. Peripheral blood samples were drawn at six visits, namely V03 (baseline), V05, V07, V10, V12 and V13. Vaccination began 4-6 weeks after radiotherapy alone, or alongside temozolomide cycles in the chemotherapy-containing groups. Paper-wide results and their limitations: The authors noted that analyses of patient blood samples could not be reproduced because of sample limitations. Immune responses induced by the vaccine were seen in over 90% of patients across multiple MHC alleles. No apparent relationship was observed between pseudoprogression and alterations in the top peripheral T cell clonotypes detected by TCRB sequencing. PBMC samples for TCRB deep sequencing were selected based on availability.

To note about this clone: No antigen is known for it. Base qualities were left out, and no much larger clone turns up one base away.

From the cysteine up to the phenylalanine, the CDR3 has a length of 14 residues. This entry keeps only the CDR3 DNA: 42 bases, framed from base 1. CDR1 and CDR2, looked up from the germline V gene, are LGHNA and YNFKEQ. V loses 5 bases at its end and J loses 4 bases; junction bases beyond the gene matches: 4. The library was prepared using the immunoSEQ multiplex PCR assay. Rearranged TCR beta chain sequences were amplified with the hsTCRB Kit following the manufacturer's protocol. An Illumina MiSeq was used to sequence the TCRB libraries. The study's processing was this. The kit vendor's proprietary platform handled demultiplexing, trimming and gene mapping. In TCRdb, the immuneACCESS table is reduced to in-frame sequences with V and J assigned. These tables do not hold every clone; where another copy was compared, an unresolved V gene accounts for under half, and the others remain unexplained. For V, J and clone size, that table is used; D and trimming come from the DNA. In all, the sample holds roughly 130,000 clones, and around 80% of those were seen once. The biggest ten clones account for 5.5% of the sample.

This sample's time point label indicates: week 11, during vaccination. Every vaccine dose consisted of 300 ug of a 20-mer mutant IDH1 peptide in Montanide, administered subcutaneously together with topical imiquimod. All donors had newly diagnosed IDH1-mutant astrocytomas of WHO grade 3 or 4 that showed loss of nuclear ATRX. The samples were drawn from NOA16, a multicentre, single-arm, open-label phase I trial in Germany that tested a mutant IDH1 peptide vaccine in humans for the first time. Genomic DNA for TCRB sequencing was isolated from EDTA blood with the DNeasy Blood and Tissue Kit. The sample consisted of PBMCs, taken from a glioma patient whose treatment included an IDH1 peptide vaccine. Recombination joined TRBV4-2 with TRBJ2-5; TRBD1 agrees with 10 junctional bases. The clonotype originates from a man aged 35-49 years with glioma. The encoded CDR3 is CASSSRDRGETQYF. At the DNA level, the sequence is TGTGCCAGCAGCTCCCGGGACAGGGGAGAGACCCAGTACTTC.